The rows below give T cell receptor beta chains drawn from one sample of a study of identical twins. TCRdb redid the calling of the 5' RACE reads with MiXCR, one entry per CDR3 protein. Among some 590,000 distinct CDR3 sequences, around a tenth were seen once, and the ten largest hold under 3%. The same data also contributed to another study, on yellow fever vaccine responses in identical twins.

Specimen: PBMCs. The receptor source for this set is a woman aged 18-29 years in good health. Each CDR3 is given with its conserved first and last residue. D genes are given only for firm matches. Not all rows give a size; the values are once, few, many and, for expanded clones, a class.

j_gene: TRBJ2-7
v_gene: TRBV11-2
d_gene: .
abundance: .
CDR3nt: TGTGCCAGCACCTCGGAGGGCGAGCAGTACTTC
CDR3aa: CASTSEGEQYF

j_gene: TRBJ1-6
v_gene: TRBV7-2
d_gene: TRBD1
abundance: few
CDR3nt: TGTGCCAGCAGTACGGAGGGACAGGTTAATTCACCCCTCCACTTT
CDR3aa: CASSTEGQVNSPLHF

j_gene: TRBJ2-1
v_gene: TRBV11-1
d_gene: .
abundance: few
CDR3nt: TGTGCCAGCAGCTTTAGGCTAGCGCTAAAGAGCTCCTACAATGAGCAGTTCTTC
CDR3aa: CASSFRLALKSSYNEQFF

j_gene: TRBJ2-3
v_gene: TRBV11-2
d_gene: .
abundance: .
CDR3nt: TGTGCCAGCAGCTTTAGGGGGTTTAGCACAGATACGCAGTATTTT
CDR3aa: CASSFRGFSTDTQYF

j_gene: TRBJ2-3
v_gene: TRBV3-1
d_gene: .
abundance: many
CDR3nt: TGTGCCAGCAGCCAAGCGCAGGGGGATACGCAGTATTTT
CDR3aa: CASSQAQGDTQYF

j_gene: TRBJ2-3
v_gene: TRBV7-9
d_gene: TRBD2
abundance: many
CDR3nt: TGTGCCAGCAGCTTAGGTGCGGGAGGACGCACAGATACGCAGTATTTT
CDR3aa: CASSLGAGGRTDTQYF

j_gene: TRBJ2-2
v_gene: TRBV20-1
d_gene: .
abundance: few
CDR3nt: TGCAGTGCTAGGGAGGCCTTCTATCGGGAGCTGTTTTTT
CDR3aa: CSAREAFYRELFF

j_gene: TRBJ2-1
v_gene: TRBV27
d_gene: TRBD2
abundance: few
CDR3nt: TGTGCCAGCAGCGGAGCGGGGGGGCCTGGCTACAATGAGCAGTTCTTC
CDR3aa: CASSGAGGPGYNEQFF

j_gene: TRBJ2-1
v_gene: TRBV15
d_gene: TRBD1
abundance: few
CDR3nt: TGTGCCACCAGGAAAAGACAGGGGGCATATTCCTACAATGAGCAGTTCTTC
CDR3aa: CATRKRQGAYSYNEQFF

j_gene: TRBJ2-7
v_gene: TRBV5-1
d_gene: .
abundance: few
CDR3nt: TGCGCCAGCAGCTTGGTTGGTGACAGGCTCTACGAGCAGTACTTC
CDR3aa: CASSLVGDRLYEQYF

j_gene: TRBJ1-5
v_gene: TRBV6-1
d_gene: .
abundance: few
CDR3nt: TGTGCCAGCAGTGCCTCAGGGGTCAATCAGCCCCAGCATTTT
CDR3aa: CASSASGVNQPQHF

j_gene: TRBJ2-2
v_gene: TRBV3-1
d_gene: .
abundance: .
CDR3nt: TGTGCCAGCAGCCAAGAGAGGTCGGCGGGGCCCAACACCGGGGAGCTGTTTTTT
CDR3aa: CASSQERSAGPNTGELFF

j_gene: TRBJ2-3
v_gene: TRBV7-2
d_gene: .
abundance: few
CDR3nt: TGTGCCAGCAGCGCCCCGGTAGATACGCAGTATTTT
CDR3aa: CASSAPVDTQYF

j_gene: TRBJ1-6
v_gene: TRBV29-1
d_gene: .
abundance: .
CDR3nt: TGCAGCGTCGAGACCGAGAATTCACCCCTCCACTTT
CDR3aa: CSVETENSPLHF

j_gene: TRBJ2-7
v_gene: TRBV27
d_gene: TRBD2
abundance: .
CDR3nt: TGTGCCAGCAGTTTATATAATGCGATGACTAGCGGTCCGCATCGGCCTTCCTACGAGCAGTACTTC
CDR3aa: CASSLYNAMTSGPHRPSYEQYF

j_gene: TRBJ2-1
v_gene: TRBV12-3/TRBV12-4
d_gene: .
abundance: many
CDR3nt: TGTGCCAGCAGTTCCACAGGGTTGGGGTACAATGAGCAGTTCTTC
CDR3aa: CASSSTGLGYNEQFF

j_gene: TRBJ2-1
v_gene: TRBV27
d_gene: TRBD2
abundance: many
CDR3nt: TGTGCCAGCAGTTTATCCCTAGCGGGGGGGTATGAGCAGTTCTTC
CDR3aa: CASSLSLAGGYEQFF

j_gene: TRBJ2-1
v_gene: TRBV30
d_gene: .
abundance: few
CDR3nt: TGTGCCTGGAGTGAAGGGGTTGGGGCTTACAATGAGCAGTTCTTC
CDR3aa: CAWSEGVGAYNEQFF

j_gene: TRBJ2-7
v_gene: TRBV3-1
d_gene: TRBD2
abundance: many
CDR3nt: TGTGCCAGCAGCCAAGATCCCCTAGCGGGAGGAGGAAGGCAGTACTTC
CDR3aa: CASSQDPLAGGGRQYF

j_gene: TRBJ2-3
v_gene: TRBV7-2
d_gene: .
abundance: many
CDR3nt: TGTGCCAGCAGTGTAGGGTACACAGATACGCAGTATTTT
CDR3aa: CASSVGYTDTQYF

j_gene: TRBJ2-1
v_gene: TRBV7-8
d_gene: .
abundance: many
CDR3nt: TGTGCCAGCAGCTACCGGGACGATTACAATGAGCAGTTCTTC
CDR3aa: CASSYRDDYNEQFF

j_gene: TRBJ2-7
v_gene: TRBV28
d_gene: .
abundance: few
CDR3nt: TGTGCCAGCAGCCTATTCCATGGATACGAGCAGTACTTC
CDR3aa: CASSLFHGYEQYF

j_gene: TRBJ2-2
v_gene: TRBV29-1
d_gene: .
abundance: many
CDR3nt: TGCAGCGTTCTAGGCAAAAACACCGGGGAGCTGTTTTTT
CDR3aa: CSVLGKNTGELFF

j_gene: TRBJ2-7
v_gene: TRBV20-1
d_gene: TRBD1
abundance: .
CDR3nt: TGCAGTGCTAGAGGTGGACAGGGGGCCCACGAGCAGTACTTC
CDR3aa: CSARGGQGAHEQYF

j_gene: TRBJ2-3
v_gene: TRBV6-5
d_gene: TRBD2
abundance: .
CDR3nt: TGTGCCAGCAGTTACTCGCCCAGGACTAGCGGGTCCAATTGGGATACGCAGTATTTT
CDR3aa: CASSYSPRTSGSNWDTQYF

j_gene: TRBJ1-1
v_gene: TRBV6-1
d_gene: TRBD1
abundance: few
CDR3nt: TGTGCCAGCAACAACAGGGGGAACACTGAAGCTTTCTTT
CDR3aa: CASNNRGNTEAFF